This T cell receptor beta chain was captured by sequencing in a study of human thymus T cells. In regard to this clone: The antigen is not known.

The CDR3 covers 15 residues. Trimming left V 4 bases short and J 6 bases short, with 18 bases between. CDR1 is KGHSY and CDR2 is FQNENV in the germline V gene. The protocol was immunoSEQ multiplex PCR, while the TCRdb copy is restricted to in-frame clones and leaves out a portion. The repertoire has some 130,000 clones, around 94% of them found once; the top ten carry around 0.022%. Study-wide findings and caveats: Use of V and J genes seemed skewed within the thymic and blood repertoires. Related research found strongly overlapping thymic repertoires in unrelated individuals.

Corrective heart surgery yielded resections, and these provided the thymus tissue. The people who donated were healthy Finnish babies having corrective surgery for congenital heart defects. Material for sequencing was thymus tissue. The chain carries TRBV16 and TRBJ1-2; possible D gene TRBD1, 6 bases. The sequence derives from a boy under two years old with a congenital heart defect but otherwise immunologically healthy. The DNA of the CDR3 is TGTGCCAGCAGCCCCCAAGGGGGGCAAGTGGATGGCTACACCTTC. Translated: CASSPQGGQVDGYTF.